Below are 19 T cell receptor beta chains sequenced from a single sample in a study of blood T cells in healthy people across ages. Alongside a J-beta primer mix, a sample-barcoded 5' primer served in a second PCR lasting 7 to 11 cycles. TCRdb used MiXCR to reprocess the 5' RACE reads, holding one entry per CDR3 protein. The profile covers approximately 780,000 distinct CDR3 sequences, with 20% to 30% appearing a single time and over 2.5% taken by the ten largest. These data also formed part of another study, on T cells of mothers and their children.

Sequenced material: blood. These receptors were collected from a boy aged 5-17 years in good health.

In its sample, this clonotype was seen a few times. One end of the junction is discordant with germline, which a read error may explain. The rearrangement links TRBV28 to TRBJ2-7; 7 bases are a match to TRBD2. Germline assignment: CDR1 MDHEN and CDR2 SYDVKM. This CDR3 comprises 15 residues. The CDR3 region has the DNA TGTGCCTGCAGTCCCCCCGGGACTACCCTCTACGAGCAGTACTTC. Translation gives CACSPPGTTLYEQYF. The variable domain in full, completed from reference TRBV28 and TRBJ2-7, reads DVKVTQSSRYLVKRTGEKVFLECVQDMDHENMFWYRQDPGLGLRLIYFSYDVKMKEKGDIPEGYSVSREKKERFSLILESASTNQTSMYLCACSPPGTTLYEQYFGPGTRLTVT.

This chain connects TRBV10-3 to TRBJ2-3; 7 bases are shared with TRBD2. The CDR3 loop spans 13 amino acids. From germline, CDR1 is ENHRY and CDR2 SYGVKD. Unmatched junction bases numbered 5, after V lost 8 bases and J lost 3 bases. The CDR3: CAIGDGGTDTQYF. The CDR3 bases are TGTGCCATCGGGGACGGGGGGACAGATACGCAGTATTTT.

CDR3 nucleotides: TGCAGTGCTACCAGCAGGGGTACGGGGCTCCAAGAGACCCAGTACTTC. Amino acids: CSATSRGTGLQETQYF. This chain joins TRBV20-1 and TRBJ2-5, with a possible D match to TRBD1 (6 bases). The CDR3 loop spans 16 amino acids. V shed 4 bases and J shed 1 base, with 19 bases lying between them. Germline V CDR1 and CDR2: DFQATT, SNEGSKA (reference sequence).

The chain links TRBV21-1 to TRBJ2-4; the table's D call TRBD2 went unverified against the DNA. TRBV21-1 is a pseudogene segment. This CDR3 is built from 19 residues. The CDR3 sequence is CASSKGPAGELLAKNIQYF. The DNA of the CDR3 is TGTGCCAGCAGCAAAGGGCCAGCGGGGGAGCTCCTAGCCAAAAACATTCAGTACTTC.

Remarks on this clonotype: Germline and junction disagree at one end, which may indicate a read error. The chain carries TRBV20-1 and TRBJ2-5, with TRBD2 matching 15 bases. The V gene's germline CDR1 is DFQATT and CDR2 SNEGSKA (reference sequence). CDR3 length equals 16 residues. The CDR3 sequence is CSVPWTSGGAVETQYF. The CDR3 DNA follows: TGCAGTGTCCCGTGGACTAGCGGGGGGGCCGTGGAGACTCAGTACTTC.

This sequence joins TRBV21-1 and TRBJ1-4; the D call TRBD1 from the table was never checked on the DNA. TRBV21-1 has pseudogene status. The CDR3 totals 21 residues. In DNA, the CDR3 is TGTGCCAGCATGGCCAAGGGGGAGACAACAGGGTTTACAGAGGAGAATGAAAAACTGTTTTTT. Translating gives CASMAKGETTGFTEENEKLFF.

CDR3 nucleotides: TGCGCCAGCAGAGACGGGACTAGTAGAAAAGAGACCCAGTACTTC. Protein: CASRDGTSRKETQYF. V is TRBV5-1 and J is TRBJ2-5; 8 bases line up with TRBD2. Looked up from germline, CDR1 is SGHRS and CDR2 is YFSETQ. CDR3 length: 15 residues. With V trimmed by 5 bases and J by 3 bases, 9 bases remained unmatched.

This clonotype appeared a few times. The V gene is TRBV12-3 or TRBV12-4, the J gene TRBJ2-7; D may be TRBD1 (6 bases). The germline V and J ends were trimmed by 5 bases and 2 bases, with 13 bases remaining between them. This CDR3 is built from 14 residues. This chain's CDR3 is CASSNRDKPYEQYF. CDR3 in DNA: TGTGCCAGCAGTAACCGGGACAAACCCTACGAGCAGTACTTC.

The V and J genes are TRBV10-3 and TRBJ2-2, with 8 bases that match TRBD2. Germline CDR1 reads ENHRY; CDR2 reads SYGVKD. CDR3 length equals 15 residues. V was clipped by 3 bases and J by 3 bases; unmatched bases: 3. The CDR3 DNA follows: TGTGCCATCAGTGAACTAGCGGTTTACACCGGGGAGCTGTTTTTT. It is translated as CAISELAVYTGELFF.

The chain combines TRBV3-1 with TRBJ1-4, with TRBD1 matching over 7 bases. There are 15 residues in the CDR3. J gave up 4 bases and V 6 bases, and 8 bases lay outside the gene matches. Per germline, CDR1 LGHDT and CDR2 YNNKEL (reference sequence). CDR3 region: CASSSSGTDNEKLFF. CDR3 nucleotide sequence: TGTGCCAGCAGTTCCTCCGGGACAGATAATGAAAAACTGTTTTTT.

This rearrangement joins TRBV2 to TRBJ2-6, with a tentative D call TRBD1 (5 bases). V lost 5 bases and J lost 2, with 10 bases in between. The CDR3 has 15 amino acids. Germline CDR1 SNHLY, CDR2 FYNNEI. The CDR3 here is CASSFTGAGANVLTF. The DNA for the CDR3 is TGTGCCAGCAGTTTCACAGGCGCTGGGGCCAACGTCCTGACTTTC.

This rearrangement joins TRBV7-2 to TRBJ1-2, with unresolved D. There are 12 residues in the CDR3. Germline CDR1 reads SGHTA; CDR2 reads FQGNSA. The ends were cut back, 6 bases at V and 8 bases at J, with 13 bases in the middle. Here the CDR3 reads CASRRAGEGYTF. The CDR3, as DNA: TGTGCCAGCAGGCGGGCCGGGGAGGGCTACACCTTC.

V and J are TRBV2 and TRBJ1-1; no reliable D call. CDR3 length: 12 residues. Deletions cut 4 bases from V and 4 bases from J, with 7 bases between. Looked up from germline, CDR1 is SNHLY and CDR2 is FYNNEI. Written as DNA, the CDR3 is TGTGCCAGCAGTGTCACCAGCACTGAAGCTTTCTTT. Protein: CASSVTSTEAFF.

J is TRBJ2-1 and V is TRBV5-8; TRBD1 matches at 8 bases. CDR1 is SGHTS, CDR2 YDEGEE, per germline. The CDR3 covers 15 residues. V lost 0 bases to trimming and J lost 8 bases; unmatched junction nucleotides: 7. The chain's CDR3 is CASSLAGQGADEQFF. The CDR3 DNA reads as TGTGCCAGCAGCTTGGCCGGGCAGGGGGCCGATGAGCAGTTCTTC.

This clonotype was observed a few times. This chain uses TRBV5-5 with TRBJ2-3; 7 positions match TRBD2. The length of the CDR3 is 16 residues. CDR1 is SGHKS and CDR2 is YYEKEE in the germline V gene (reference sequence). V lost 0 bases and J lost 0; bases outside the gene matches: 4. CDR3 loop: CASSLVISGSTDTQYF. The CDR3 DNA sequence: TGTGCCAGCAGCTTGGTCATTAGCGGGAGCACAGATACGCAGTATTTT.

CDR3 nucleotide sequence: TGTGCCAGCAGCTCCCAGGGACACAACTACGAGCAGTACTTC. Its translation: CASSSQGHNYEQYF. The rearrangement uses TRBV5-5 and TRBJ2-5, with TRBD1 as a possible D gene (6 bases). The DNA end is more similar to TRBJ2-7, so the J call may be wrong. Germline values: CDR1 SGHKS, CDR2 YYEKEE (reference sequence). The CDR3 is 14 residues long.

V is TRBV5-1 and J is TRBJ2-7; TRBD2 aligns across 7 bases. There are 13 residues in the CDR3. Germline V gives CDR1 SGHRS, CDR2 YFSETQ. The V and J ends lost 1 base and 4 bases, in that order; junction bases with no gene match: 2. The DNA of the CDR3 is TGCGCCAGCAGCTTGATGGGGGGGTACGAGCAGTACTTC. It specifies CASSLMGGYEQYF. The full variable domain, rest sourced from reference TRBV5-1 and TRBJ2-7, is KAGVTQTPRYLIKTRGQQVTLSCSPISGHRSVSWYQQTPGQGLQFLFEYFSETQRNKGNFPGRFSGRQFSNSRSEMNVSTLELGDSALYLCASSLMGGYEQYFGPGTRLTVT.

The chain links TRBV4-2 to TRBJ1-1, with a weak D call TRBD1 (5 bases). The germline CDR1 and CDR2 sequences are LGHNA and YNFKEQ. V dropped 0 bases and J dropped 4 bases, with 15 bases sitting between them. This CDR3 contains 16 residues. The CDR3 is CASSQDPALRGTEAFF. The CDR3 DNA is TGTGCCAGCAGCCAAGACCCCGCTCTTAGGGGCACTGAAGCTTTCTTT.

The CDR3, as DNA: TGCGCCAGCAGCTTGGATGGCGGAGTCTACAATGAGCAGTTCTTC. Translation gives CASSLDGGVYNEQFF. The chain links TRBV5-1 to TRBJ2-1; D call uncertain. The CDR3 consists of 15 residues. V was clipped by 0 bases and J by 3 bases, with 10 bases between them. Germline lookup yields CDR1 SGHRS and CDR2 YFSETQ.